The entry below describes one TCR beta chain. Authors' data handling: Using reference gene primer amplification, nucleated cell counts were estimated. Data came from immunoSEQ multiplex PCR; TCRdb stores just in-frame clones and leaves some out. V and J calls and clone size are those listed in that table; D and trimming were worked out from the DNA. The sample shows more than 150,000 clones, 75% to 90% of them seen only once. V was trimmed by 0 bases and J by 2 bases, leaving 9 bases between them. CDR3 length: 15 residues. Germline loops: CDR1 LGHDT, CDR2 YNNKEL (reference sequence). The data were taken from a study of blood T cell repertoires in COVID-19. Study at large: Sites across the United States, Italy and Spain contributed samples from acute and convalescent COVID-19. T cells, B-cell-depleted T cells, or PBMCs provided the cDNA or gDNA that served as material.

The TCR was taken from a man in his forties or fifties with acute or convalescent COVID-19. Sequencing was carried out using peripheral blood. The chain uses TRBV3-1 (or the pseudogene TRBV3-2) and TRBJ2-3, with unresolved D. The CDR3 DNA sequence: TGTGCCAGCAGCCAAGATCGACTTCTCACAGATACGCAGTATTTT. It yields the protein CASSQDRLLTDTQYF.